The present T cell receptor beta chain was sequenced within a study of T cell responses to AZD1222 COVID-19 vaccine. Study-wide results and caveats: Unmutated variant regions are reportedly targeted by nearly half of spike-specific TCRs. Baseline seropositivity characterized only a handful of AZD1222 recipients. Regions 160-218 and 743-854 held dominance among vaccine-associated CD4 TCRs, which spanned spike.

V gave up 3 bases and J gave up 4 bases; unmatched junction bases: 4. Germline assignment: CDR1 SGHAT and CDR2 FQNNGV. CDR3 length: 15 amino acids. TCRdb keeps only in-frame clones here, not all; method: immunoSEQ multiplex PCR. The data contain 110,000 or so clones, about 85% of them singletons. As to this clone: The antigen remains unidentified.

This TCR derives from an adult who received the AZD1222 COVID-19 vaccine. Sequences were derived from peripheral blood, sampled 28 days after the second AZD1222 dose. This chain connects TRBV11-2 to TRBJ2-5, with 11 bases lining up with TRBD2. CDR3 sequence: CASSLGLADRETQYF. DNA for the CDR3: TGTGCCAGCAGCTTGGGACTAGCGGATCGAGAGACCCAGTACTTC.